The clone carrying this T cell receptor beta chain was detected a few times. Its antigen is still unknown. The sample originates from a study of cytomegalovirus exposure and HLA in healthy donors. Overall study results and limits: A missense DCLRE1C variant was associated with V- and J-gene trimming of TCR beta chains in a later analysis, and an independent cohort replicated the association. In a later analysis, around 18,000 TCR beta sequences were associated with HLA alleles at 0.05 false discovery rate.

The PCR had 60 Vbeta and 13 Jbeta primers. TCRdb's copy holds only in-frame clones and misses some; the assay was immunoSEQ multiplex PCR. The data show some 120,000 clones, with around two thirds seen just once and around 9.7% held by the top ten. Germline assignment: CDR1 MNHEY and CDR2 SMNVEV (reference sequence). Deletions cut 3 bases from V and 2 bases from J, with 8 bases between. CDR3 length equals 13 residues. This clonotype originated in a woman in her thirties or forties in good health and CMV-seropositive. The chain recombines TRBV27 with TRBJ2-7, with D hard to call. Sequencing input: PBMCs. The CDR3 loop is CASSLTGTYEQYF. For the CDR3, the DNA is TGTGCCAGCAGTTTGACGGGTACCTACGAGCAGTACTTC.